The present TCR beta chain was sequenced within a study of CD8 T cells in ankylosing spondylitis (dated 2017 in TCRdb). For the wider study: The study profiled T cell receptor beta repertoires in healthy donors and ankylosing spondylitis patients to find disease-linked TCR variants. Peripheral blood was sampled, and synovial fluid was also collected from ankylosing spondylitis patients. The full study cohort comprised 25 or so ankylosing spondylitis patients and approximately 100 healthy donors. Beyond this particular receptor, the publication reports: Some TCR beta motif variants had previously been reported in synovial fluid and blood of reactive arthritis patients, which suggested common disease-initiation mechanisms. Blood from ankylosing spondylitis patients appeared to be characterized by a TCR beta motif composed of several highly homologous amino acid variants. Significant enrichment of the disease-linked clones was reported in matched synovial fluid samples from ankylosing spondylitis patients. The disease-linked clones showed a CD8+ phenotype and occurred at relatively low frequencies in peripheral blood.

Instrument on record: Illumina HiSeq 2500. Quantitative 5'-RACE with molecular barcodes was used to prepare TCR beta libraries. As for the original processing: To identify disease-linked TCR variants, a new computational method was used, one built on a probabilistic model of VDJ rearrangement. The public reads were reanalyzed by TCRdb: fastp trimming at Q25, MiXCR alignment, in-frame beta chains only. Each entry is one CDR3 protein sequence, shown with its most common DNA and genes. For this entry, the V and J calls and clone size follow TCRdb and not the study's own pipeline. The sample table contains a few hundred thousand distinct CDR3 sequences; only one count was recorded for roughly 18% of them. The biggest ten clones account for roughly a third of the sample. From the cysteine up to the phenylalanine, the CDR3 has a length of 16 residues. The DNA shown is the 48-base CDR3, in frame from base 1. Looking up the germline V gene yields CDR1 ENHRY and CDR2 SYGVKD. V ends up 5 bases short and J 7 bases short, with an unmatched junction base count of 13.

This clonotype was observed a few times. Its antigen target is currently unknown. The sample holds no much larger clone one base away, and base qualities are not on file. The chain is encoded by TRBV10-3 joined to TRBJ2-2; 7 bases in the junction line up with TRBD1. This TCR came from a male donor with ankylosing spondylitis or in good health (not recorded which). Sequencing used blood, either unsorted or a sorted T cell fraction (not recorded which). The CDR3 region: CAISISRDSLGGELFF. The DNA is as follows: TGTGCCATCAGTATTTCACGGGACAGCCTCGGCGGGGAGCTGTTTTTT.